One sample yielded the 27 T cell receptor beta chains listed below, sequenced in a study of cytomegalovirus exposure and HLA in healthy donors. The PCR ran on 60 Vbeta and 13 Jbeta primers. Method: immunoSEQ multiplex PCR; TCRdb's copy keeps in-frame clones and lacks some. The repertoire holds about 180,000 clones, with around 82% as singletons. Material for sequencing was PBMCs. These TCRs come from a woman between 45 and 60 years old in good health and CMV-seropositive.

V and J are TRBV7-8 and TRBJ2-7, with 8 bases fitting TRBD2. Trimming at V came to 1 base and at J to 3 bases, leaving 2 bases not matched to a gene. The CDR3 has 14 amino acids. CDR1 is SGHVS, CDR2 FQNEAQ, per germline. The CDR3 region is CASSLVGTSYEQYF. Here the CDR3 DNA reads TGTGCCAGCAGCTTAGTTGGGACTAGCTACGAGCAGTACTTC.

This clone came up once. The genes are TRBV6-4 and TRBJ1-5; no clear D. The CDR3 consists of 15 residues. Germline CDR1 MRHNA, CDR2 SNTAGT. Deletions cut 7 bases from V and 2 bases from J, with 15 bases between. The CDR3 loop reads CASTPSSTCNQPQHF. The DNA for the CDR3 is TGTGCCAGCACCCCATCTTCGACTTGCAATCAGCCCCAGCATTTT.

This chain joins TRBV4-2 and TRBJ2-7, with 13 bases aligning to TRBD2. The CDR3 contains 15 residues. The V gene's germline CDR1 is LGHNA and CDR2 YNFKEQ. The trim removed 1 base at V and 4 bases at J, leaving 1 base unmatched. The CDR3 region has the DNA TGTGCCAGCAGCCAAGCGACTAGCGGGGGGTACGAGCAGTACTTC. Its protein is CASSQATSGGYEQYF.

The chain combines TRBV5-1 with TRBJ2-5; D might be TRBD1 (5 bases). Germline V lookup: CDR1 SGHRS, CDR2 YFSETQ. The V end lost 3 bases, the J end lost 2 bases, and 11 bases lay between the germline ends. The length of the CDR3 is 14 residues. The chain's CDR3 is CASSSLTVQETQYF. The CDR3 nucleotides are TGCGCCAGCAGCTCCCTGACAGTTCAAGAGACCCAGTACTTC.

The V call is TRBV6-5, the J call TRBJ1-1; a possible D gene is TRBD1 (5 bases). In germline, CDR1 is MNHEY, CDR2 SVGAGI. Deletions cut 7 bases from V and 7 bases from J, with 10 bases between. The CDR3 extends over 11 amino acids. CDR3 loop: CASIRVGEAFF. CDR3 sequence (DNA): TGTGCCAGCATCAGGGTGGGTGAAGCTTTCTTT.

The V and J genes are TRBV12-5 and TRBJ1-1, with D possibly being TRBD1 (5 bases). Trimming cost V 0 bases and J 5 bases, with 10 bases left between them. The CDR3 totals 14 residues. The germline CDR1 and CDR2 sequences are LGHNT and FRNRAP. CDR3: CASGLVPGGTEAFF. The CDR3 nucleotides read TGTGCTAGTGGTTTGGTACCGGGGGGGACTGAAGCTTTCTTT.

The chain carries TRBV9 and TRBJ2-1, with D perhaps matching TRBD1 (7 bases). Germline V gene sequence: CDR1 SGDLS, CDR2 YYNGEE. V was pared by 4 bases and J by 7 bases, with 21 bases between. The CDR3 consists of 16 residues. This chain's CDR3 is CASSTYRGLVGNEQFF. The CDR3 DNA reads TGTGCCAGCAGCACTTACAGGGGACTGGTCGGAAATGAGCAGTTCTTC.

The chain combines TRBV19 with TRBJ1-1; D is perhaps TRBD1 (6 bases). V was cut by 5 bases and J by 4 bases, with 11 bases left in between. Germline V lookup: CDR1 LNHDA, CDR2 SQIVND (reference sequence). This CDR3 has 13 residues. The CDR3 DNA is TGTGCCAGTAGTCCCACAGGGAGCACTGAAGCTTTCTTT. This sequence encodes CASSPTGSTEAFF.

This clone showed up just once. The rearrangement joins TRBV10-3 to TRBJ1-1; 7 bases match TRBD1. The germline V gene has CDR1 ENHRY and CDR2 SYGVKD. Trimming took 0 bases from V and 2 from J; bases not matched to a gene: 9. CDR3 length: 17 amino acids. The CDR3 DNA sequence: TGTGCCATCAGTGAGTCGGGAGTCCGGACAGGTAACACTGAAGCTTTCTTT. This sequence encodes CAISESGVRTGNTEAFF.

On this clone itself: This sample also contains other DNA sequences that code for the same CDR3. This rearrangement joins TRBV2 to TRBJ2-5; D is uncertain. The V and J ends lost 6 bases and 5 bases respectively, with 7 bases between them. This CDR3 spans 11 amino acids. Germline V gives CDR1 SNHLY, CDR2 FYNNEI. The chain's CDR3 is CASSTRETQYF. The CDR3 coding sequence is TGTGCCAGCAGCACCCGGGAGACCCAGTACTTC.

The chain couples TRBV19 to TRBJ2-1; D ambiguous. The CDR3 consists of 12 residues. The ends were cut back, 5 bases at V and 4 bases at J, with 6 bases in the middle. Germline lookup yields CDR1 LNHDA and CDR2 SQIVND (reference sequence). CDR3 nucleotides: TGTGCCAGTAGTGTCGGTTACAATGAGCAGTTCTTC. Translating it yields CASSVGYNEQFF.

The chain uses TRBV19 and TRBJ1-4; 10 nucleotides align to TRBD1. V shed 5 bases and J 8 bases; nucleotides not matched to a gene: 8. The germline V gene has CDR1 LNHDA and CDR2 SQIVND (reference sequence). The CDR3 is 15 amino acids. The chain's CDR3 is CASSPQGQGREKLFF. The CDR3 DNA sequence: TGTGCCAGTAGTCCCCAGGGACAGGGGCGCGAAAAACTGTTTTTT.

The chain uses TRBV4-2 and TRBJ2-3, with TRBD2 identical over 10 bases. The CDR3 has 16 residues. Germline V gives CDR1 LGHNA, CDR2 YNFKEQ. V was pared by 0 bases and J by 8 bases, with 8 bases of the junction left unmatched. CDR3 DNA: TGTGCCAGCAGCCAAGATGAGCGGGGGGGCCTCGCTACGCAGTATTTT. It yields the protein CASSQDERGGLATQYF.

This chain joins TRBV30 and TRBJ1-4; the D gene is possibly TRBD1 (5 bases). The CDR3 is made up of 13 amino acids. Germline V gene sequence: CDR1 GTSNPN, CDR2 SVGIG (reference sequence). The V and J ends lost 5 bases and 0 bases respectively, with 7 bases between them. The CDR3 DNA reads TGTGCCTGGGACAGTGCAACTAATGAAAAACTGTTTTTT. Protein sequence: CAWDSATNEKLFF.

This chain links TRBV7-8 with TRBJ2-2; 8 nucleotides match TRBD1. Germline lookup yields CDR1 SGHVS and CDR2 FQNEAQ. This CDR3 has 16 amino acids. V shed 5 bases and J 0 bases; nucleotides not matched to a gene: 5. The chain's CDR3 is CASSPRQGPNTGELFF. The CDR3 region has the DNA TGTGCCAGCAGCCCTAGACAGGGGCCGAACACCGGGGAGCTGTTTTTT.

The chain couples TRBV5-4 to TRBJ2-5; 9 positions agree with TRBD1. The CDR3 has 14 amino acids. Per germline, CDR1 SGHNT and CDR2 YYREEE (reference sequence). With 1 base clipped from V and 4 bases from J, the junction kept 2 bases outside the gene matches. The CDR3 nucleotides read TGTGCCAGCAGCTTGACAGGGGGCGCAGAGACCCAGTACTTC. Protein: CASSLTGGAETQYF.

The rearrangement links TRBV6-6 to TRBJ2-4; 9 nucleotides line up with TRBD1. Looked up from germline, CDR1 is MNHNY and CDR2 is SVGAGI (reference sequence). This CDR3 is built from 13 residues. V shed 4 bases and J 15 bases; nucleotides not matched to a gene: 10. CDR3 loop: CASSFRTGGVGYF. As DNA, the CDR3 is TGTGCCAGCAGTTTCAGAACAGGGGGCGTAGGGTACTTC.

The CDR3 region has the DNA TGTGCCAGCAGCCTCCAGGGACAGGGGCGCACTGAAGCTTTCTTT. This translates into CASSLQGQGRTEAFF. This sequence joins TRBV7-9 and TRBJ1-1; TRBD1 aligns across 10 bases. The CDR3 totals 15 residues. V dropped 5 bases and J dropped 4; count of bases not matched to a gene: 7. CDR1 and CDR2 from the germline V gene are SEHNR and FQNEAQ (reference sequence). Full variable domain (remainder filled in from reference TRBV7-9 and TRBJ1-1): DTGVSQNPRHKITKRGQNVTFRCDPISEHNRLYWYRQTLGQGPEFLTYFQNEAQLEKSRLLSDRFSAERPKGSFSTLEIQRTEQGDSAMYLCASSLQGQGRTEAFFGQGTRLTVV.

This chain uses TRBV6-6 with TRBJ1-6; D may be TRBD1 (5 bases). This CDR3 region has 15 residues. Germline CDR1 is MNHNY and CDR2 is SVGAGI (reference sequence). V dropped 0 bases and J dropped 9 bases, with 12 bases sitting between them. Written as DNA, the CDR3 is TGTGCCAGCAGTTACTCGTCTCCAAGGGGTTCACCCCTCCACTTT. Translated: CASSYSSPRGSPLHF.

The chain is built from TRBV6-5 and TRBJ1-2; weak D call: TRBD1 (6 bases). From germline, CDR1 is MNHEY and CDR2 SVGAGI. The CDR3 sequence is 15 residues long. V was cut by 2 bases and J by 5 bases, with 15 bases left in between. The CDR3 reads CASSYPRGSFYGYTF. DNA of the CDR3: TGTGCCAGCAGTTACCCCAGGGGAAGTTTTTATGGCTACACCTTC.

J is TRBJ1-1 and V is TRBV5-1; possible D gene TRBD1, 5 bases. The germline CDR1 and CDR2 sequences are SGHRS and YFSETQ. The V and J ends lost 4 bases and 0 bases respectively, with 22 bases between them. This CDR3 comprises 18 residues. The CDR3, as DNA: TGCGCCAGCAGCGCTGCGGAGCAGGCAGGGCACATGAACACTGAAGCTTTCTTT. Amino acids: CASSAAEQAGHMNTEAFF.

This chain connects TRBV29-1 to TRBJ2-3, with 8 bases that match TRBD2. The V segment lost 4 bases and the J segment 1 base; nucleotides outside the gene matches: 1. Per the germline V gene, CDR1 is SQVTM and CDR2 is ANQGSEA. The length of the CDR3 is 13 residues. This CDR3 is CSVAAGGTDTQYF. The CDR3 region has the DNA TGCAGCGTTGCAGCGGGGGGCACAGATACGCAGTATTTT.

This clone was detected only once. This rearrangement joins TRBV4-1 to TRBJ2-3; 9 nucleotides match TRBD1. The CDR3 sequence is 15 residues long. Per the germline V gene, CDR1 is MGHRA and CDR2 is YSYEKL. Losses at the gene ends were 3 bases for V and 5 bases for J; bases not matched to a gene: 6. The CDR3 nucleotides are TGCGCCAGCAGCCAGGGACAGGGATACGAAGATACGCAGTATTTT. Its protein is CASSQGQGYEDTQYF.

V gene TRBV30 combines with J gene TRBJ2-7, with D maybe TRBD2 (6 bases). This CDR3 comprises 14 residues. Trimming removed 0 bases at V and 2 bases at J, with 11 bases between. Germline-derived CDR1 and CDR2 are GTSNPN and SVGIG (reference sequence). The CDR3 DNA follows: TGTGCCTGGAGTGTAGGAGTAGCGGCCTACGAGCAGTACTTC. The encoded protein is CAWSVGVAAYEQYF. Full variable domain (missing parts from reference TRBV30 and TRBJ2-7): SQTIHQWPATLVQPVGSPLSLECTVEGTSNPNLYWYRQAAGRGLQLLFYSVGIGQISSEVPQNLSASRPQDRQFILSSKKLLLSDSGFYLCAWSVGVAAYEQYFGPGTRLTVT.

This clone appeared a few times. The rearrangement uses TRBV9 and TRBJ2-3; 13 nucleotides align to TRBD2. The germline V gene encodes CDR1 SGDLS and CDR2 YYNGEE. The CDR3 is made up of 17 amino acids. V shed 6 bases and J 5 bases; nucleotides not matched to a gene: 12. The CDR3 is CASTPLPLAGGQDTQYF. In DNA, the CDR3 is TGTGCCAGCACCCCCTTACCACTAGCGGGGGGGCAAGATACGCAGTATTTT.

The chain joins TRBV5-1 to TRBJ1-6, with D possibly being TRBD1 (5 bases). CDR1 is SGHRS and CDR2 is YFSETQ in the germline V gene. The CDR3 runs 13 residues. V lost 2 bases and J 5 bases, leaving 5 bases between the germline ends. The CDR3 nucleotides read TGCGCCAGCAGCTTACAGGATAATTCACCCCTCCACTTT. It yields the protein CASSLQDNSPLHF.

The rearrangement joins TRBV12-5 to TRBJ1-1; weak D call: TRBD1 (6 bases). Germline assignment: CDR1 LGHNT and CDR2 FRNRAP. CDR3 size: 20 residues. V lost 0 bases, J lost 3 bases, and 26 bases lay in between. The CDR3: CASGLVRTAFDQGRDTEAFF. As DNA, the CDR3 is TGTGCTAGTGGTTTGGTACGGACAGCCTTCGACCAGGGCAGGGACACTGAAGCTTTCTTT.